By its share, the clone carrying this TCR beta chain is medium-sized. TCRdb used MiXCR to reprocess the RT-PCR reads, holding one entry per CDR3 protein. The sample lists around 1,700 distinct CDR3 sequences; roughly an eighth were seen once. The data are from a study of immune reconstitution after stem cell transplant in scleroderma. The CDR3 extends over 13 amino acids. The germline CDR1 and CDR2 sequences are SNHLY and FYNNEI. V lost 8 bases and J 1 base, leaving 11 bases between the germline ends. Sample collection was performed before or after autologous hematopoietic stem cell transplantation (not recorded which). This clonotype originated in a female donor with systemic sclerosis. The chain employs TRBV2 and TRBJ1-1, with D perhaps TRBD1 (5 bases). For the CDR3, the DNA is TGTGCCAGCGGGGGAGAAAGGAACACTGAAGCTTTCTTT. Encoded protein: CASGGERNTEAFF.